The following is a T cell receptor beta chain sequence with its context. What this receptor recognizes is not known. No much larger clone exists at a distance of one base, and base qualities are not known. The CDR3 regions of human TCRbeta chains were analyzed by immunosequencing. As for the original processing: TCRs in the repertoires were matched against a reference library of SARS-CoV-2-specific TCRs that had been generated with the MIRA antigen-specificity platform. Breadth was defined as the fraction of unique TCRs that were SARS-CoV-2-associated, and depth was defined as the fraction of total T cells that were SARS-CoV-2-associated. Each spike-specific TCR was assigned to its reactive spike region and to a CD4 or CD8 class using the MIRA data. Log10-transformed breadth and depth values were compared by one-way ANOVA with Sidak's multiple comparisons tests. The table was pulled from immuneACCESS by TCRdb, which kept in-frame rearrangements only. Such tables lose some clones; where checked, under half of the loss comes from unresolved V genes, and the rest has no known cause. V and J calls and clone size are copied from that table; D and trimming were computed from the DNA. Here the sample has 60,000 or so clones; roughly 84% occur a single time. The leading ten clones occupy 20% of the sample.

The data stem from a study of T cell responses to AZD1222 COVID-19 vaccine (dated by TCRdb to the early 2020s). Background on the whole study: AZD1222 recipients given second doses at about 4 weeks or at about 12 weeks were pooled, since spike-specific TCR depth and breadth were not found to differ between the two schedules. A total of just over 230 trial participants underwent TCR sequencing, of whom 200 to 220 received two doses of AZD1222 and about 25 received two doses of the MenACWY control vaccine. Trial participants were enrolled by age into subgroups of 18-55, 56-69 and 70-plus years, and about 150, 27 and 61 TCR-sequenced participants, respectively, were included in these subgroups.

V loses 4 bases at its end and J loses 7 bases; junction bases beyond the gene matches: 11. Reading the germline V gene (reference sequence) gives CDR1 LNHDA and CDR2 SQIVND. The CDR3 runs 16 residues from the cysteine to the phenylalanine. Only the CDR3 region is kept as DNA, spanning 48 bases read in frame from base 1. Points the paper makes about the study in general: Vaccine-associated CD4 TCRs spanned the whole spike protein, with dominant responses in regions 160-218 and 743-854. The 56-69-year group was small, and its depth increase did not reach significance, likely because of low power. Participants were mostly white British and included more females than males, and it was suggested by the authors that clonal diversity may have been underestimated. Because no samples from the day 14 peak response were available, repertoires could be characterized only after the peak T cell response. Conclusions about previously exposed vaccinees are limited because only five to seven AZD1222 recipients were SARS-CoV-2 seropositive at baseline. A significant rise in spike-specific TCR breadth and depth was observed after two AZD1222 doses relative to day 0 and relative to MenACWY recipients. Reportedly, close to half of the unique spike-specific TCRs recognized epitopes lying outside the regions that are mutated in the B.1.351 and B.1.1.7 variants.

Sample time point, as interpreted from the label and publication: baseline before first vaccination. Samples from vaccinated people were obtained from the UK trials COV001 and COV002, which included a single-blind randomized controlled phase 2/3 trial of AZD1222 (ChAdOx1 nCoV-19) in healthy adults. For TCRbeta chain sequencing, PBMC samples were collected from trial participants at day 0 and at day 28 after the second dose. The receptor comes from an adult in good health. The sequencing here drew on peripheral blood, taken on day 0 of AZD1222 vaccination. Rearrangement joined TRBV19 to TRBJ1-5; 9 central nucleotides agree with TRBD1. Here the CDR3 is given as CASSSPDRGRDQPQHF. The DNA sequence is as follows: TGTGCCAGTAGTAGTCCGGACAGGGGAAGGGACCAGCCCCAGCATTTT.